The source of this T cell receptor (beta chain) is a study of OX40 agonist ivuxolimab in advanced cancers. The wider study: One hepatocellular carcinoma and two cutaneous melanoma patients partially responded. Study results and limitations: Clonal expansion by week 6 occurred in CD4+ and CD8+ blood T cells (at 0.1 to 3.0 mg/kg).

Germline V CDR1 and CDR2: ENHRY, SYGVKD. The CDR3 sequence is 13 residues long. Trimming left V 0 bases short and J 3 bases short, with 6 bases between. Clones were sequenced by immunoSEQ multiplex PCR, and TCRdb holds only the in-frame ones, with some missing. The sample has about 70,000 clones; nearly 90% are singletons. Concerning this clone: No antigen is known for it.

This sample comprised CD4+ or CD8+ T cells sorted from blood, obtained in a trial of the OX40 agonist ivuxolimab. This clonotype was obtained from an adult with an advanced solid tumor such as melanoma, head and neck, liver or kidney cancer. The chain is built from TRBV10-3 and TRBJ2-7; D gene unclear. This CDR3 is CAISESTSYEQYF. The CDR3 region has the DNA TGTGCCATCAGTGAGTCGACCAGCTACGAGCAGTACTTC.